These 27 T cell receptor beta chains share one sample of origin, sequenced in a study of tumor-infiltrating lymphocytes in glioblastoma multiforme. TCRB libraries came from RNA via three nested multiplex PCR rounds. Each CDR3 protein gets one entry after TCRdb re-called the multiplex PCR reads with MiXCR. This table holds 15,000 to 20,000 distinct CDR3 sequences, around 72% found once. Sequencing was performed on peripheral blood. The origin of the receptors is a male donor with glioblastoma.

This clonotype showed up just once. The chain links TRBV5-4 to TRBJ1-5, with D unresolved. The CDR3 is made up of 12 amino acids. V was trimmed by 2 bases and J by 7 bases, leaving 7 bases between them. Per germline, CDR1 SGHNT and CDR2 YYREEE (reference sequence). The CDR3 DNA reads TGTGCCAGCAGCTTCTTAGGCCAGCCCCAGCATTTT. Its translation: CASSFLGQPQHF.

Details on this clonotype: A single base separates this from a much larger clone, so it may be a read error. CDR3 sequence (DNA): TGTGCCTGGGGTGCCCTGGGGACAGGGCTGGCCGGGGAGCTGTTTTTT. This sequence encodes CAWGALGTGLAGELFF. The chain links TRBV30 to TRBJ2-2; 9 bases match TRBD1. This CDR3 is built from 16 residues. With V trimmed by 5 bases and J by 6 bases, 13 bases remained unmatched. Germline lookup yields CDR1 GTSNPN and CDR2 SVGIG (reference sequence). The variable domain in full, with the rest retrieved from reference TRBV30 and TRBJ2-2, is SQTIHQWPATLVQPVGSPLSLECTVEGTSNPNLYWYRQAAGRGLQLLFYSVGIGQISSEVPQNLSASRPQDRQFILSSKKLLLSDSGFYLCAWGALGTGLAGELFFGEGSRLTVL.

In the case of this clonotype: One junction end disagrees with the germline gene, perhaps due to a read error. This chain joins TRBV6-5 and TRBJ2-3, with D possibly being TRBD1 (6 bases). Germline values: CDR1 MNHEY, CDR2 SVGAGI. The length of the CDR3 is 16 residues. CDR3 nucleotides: TGTGTCAGCAGCCGCCAACAGGGTACGAGCACAGATACGCAGTATTTT. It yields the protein CVSSRQQGTSTDTQYF.

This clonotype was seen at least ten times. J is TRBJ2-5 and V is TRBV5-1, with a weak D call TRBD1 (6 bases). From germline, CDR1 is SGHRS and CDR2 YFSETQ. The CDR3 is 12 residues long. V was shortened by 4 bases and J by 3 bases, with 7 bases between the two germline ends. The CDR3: CASSPGEETQYF. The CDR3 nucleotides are TGCGCCAGCAGCCCAGGGGAAGAGACCCAGTACTTC.

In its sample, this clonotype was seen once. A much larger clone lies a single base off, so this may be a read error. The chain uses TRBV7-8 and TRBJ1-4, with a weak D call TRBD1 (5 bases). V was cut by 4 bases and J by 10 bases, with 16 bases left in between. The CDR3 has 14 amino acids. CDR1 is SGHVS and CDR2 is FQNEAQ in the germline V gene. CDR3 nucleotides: TGTGCCAGCAGCTCAGTACTTGGGGCGGGAAAACTGTTTTTT. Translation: CASSSVLGAGKLFF.

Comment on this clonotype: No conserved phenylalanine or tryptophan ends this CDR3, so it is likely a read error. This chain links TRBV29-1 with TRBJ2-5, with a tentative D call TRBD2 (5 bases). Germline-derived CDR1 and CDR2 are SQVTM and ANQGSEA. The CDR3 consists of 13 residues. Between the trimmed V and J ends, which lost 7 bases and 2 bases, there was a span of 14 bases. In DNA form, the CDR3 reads TGCAGCGGTCGAGCGGTGGCTCAAGAGACCCAGTACTCC. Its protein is CSGRAVAQETQYS.

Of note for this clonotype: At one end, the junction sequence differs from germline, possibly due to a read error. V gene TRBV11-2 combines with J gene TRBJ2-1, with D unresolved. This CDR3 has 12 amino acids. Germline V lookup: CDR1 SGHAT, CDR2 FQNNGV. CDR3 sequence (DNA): TGTGCCAGCAGCTCGCAGTGGAAAGAGCAGTTCTTT. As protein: CASSSQWKEQFF.

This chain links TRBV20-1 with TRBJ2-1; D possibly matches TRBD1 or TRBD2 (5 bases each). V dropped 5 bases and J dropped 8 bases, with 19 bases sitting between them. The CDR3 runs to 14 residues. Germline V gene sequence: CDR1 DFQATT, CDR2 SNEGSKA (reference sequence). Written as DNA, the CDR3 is TGCAGTGCTCCTACGGGGCAGATATACGATGAGCAGTTCTTC. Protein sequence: CSAPTGQIYDEQFF.

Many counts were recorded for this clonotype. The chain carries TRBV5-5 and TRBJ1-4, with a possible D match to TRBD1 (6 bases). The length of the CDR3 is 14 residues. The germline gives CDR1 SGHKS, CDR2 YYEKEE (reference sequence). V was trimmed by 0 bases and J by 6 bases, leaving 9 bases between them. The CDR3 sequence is CASSLGGADEKLFF. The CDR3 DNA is TGTGCCAGCAGCTTGGGGGGGGCAGATGAAAAACTGTTTTTT.

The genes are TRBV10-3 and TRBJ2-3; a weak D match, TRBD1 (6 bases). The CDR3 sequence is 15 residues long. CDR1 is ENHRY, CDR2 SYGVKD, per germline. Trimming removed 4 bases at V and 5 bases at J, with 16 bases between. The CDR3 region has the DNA TGTGCCATCAGTGGAAGTCAGACAGGAGGAGATACGCAGTATTTT. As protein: CAISGSQTGGDTQYF.

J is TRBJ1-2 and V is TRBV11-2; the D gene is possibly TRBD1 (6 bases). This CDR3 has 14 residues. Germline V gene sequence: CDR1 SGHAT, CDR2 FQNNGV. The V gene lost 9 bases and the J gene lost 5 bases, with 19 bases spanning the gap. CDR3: CASSPGSGVYGYTF. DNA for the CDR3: TGTGCCAGTAGCCCAGGGTCAGGGGTATATGGCTACACCTTC.

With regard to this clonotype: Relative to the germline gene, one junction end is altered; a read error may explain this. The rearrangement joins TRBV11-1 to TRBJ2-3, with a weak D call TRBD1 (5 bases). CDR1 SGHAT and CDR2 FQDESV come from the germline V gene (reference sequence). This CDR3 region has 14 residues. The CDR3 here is CASSLGWGIDMQYF. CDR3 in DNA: TGTGCCAGCAGCCTCGGTTGGGGCATAGATATGCAGTATTTT.

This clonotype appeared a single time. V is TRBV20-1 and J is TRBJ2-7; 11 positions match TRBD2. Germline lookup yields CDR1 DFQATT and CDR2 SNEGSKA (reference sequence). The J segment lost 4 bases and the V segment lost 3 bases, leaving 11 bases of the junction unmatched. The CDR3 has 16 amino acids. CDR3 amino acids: CSARSGFLAGGYEQYF. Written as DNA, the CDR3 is TGCAGTGCTAGGAGTGGTTTCCTAGCGGGAGGATACGAGCAGTACTTC.

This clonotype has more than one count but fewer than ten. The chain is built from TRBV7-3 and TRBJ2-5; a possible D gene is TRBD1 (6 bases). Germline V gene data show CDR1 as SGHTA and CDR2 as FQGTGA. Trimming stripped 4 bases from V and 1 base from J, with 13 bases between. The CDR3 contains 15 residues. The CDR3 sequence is CASSYRTGFQETQYF. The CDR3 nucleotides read TGTGCCAGCAGCTATCGCACAGGGTTCCAAGAGACCCAGTACTTC.

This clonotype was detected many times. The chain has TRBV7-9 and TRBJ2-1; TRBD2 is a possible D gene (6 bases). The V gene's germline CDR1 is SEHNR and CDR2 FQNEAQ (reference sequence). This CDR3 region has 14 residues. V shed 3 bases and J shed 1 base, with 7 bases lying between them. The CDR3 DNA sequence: TGTGCCAGCAGCTTGGGAGGATCCTACAATGAGCAGTTCTTC. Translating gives CASSLGGSYNEQFF.

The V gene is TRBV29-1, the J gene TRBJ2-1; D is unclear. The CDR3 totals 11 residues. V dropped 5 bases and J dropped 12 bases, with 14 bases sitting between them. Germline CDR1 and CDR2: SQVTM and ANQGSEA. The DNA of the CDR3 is TGCAGCGTTTTGGAAGGTAGAGGGCAGTTCTTC. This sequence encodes CSVLEGRGQFF.

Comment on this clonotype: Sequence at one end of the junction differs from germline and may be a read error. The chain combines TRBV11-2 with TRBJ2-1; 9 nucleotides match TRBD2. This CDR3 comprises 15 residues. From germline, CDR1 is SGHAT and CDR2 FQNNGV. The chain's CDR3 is CTRSFPAGGNERQFF. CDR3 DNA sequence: TGTACCAGAAGCTTTCCAGCGGGAGGAAATGAGCGTCAGTTCTTC. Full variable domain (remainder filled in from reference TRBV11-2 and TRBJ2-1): EAGVAQSPRYKIIEKRQSVAFWCNPISGHATLYWYQQILGQGPKLLIQFQNNGVVDDSQLPKDRFSAERLKGVDSTLKIQPAKLEDSAVYLCTRSFPAGGNERQFFGPGTRLTVL.

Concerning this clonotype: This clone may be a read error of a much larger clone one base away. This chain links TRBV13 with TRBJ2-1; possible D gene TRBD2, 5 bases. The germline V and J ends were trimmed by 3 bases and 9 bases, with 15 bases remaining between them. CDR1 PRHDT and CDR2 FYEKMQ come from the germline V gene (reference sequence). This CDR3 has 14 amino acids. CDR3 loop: CASSFFVRGGEQFF. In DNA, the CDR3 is TGTGCCAGCAGCTTCTTCGTTCGGGGTGGTGAGCAGTTCTTC.

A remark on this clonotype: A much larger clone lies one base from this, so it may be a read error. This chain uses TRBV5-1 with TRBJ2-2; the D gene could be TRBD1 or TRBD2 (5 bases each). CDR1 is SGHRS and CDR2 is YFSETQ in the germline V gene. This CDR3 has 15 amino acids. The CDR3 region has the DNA TGCGCCAACAGCTTGGGTACAGGAGGCACCGGGGAGCTGTTTTTT. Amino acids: CANSLGTGGTGELFF.

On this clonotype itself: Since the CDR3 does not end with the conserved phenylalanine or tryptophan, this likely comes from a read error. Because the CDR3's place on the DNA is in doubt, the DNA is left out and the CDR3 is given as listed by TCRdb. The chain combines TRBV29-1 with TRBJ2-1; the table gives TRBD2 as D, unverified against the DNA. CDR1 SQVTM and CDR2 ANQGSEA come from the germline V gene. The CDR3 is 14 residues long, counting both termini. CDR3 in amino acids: CSGGEGVRNNERFS.

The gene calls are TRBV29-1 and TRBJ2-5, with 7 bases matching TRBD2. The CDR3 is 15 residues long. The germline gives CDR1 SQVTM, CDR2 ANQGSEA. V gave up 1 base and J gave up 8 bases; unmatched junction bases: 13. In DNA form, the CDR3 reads TGCAGCGTTGAAGTTTCCCGGGATACTAGCGATACCCAGTACTTC. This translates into CSVEVSRDTSDTQYF.

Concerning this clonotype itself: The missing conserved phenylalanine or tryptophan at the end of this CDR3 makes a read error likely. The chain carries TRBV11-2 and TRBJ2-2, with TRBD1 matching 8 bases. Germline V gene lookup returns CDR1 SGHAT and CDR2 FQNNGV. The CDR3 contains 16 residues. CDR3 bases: TGTGCCGGCAGCCCAGCTCGGGACAGGATAACCGGGGAGCTGTTTTAT. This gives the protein CAGSPARDRITGELFY.

CDR3 sequence: CASSYSLAGGADTQYF. CDR3 DNA: TGTGCCAGCAGTTACTCCCTAGCGGGGGGCGCAGATACGCAGTATTTT. V gene TRBV6-5 combines with J gene TRBJ2-3; 11 nucleotides line up with TRBD2. The length of the CDR3 is 16 residues. Losses at the gene ends were 0 bases for V and 4 bases for J; bases not matched to a gene: 3. Germline V gene data show CDR1 as MNHEY and CDR2 as SVGAGI.

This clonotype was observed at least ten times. The CDR3 DNA follows: TGCAGTGCCCCTACTCCACGGGACTACGAGCAGTACTTC. This gives the protein CSAPTPRDYEQYF. The chain employs TRBV20-1 and TRBJ2-7; maybe TRBD2 (5 bases). The germline V gene has CDR1 DFQATT and CDR2 SNEGSKA (reference sequence). Trimming pared 6 bases from V and 3 bases from J, leaving 15 bases between. The CDR3 has 13 residues.

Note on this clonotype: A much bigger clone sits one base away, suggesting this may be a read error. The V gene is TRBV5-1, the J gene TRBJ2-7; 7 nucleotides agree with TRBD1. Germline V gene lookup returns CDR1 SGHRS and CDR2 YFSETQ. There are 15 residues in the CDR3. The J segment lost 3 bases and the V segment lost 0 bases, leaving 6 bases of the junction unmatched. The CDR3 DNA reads TGCGCCAGCAGCTTGGCCTCGGGACAGTACTACGAGCAGTACTTC. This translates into CASSLASGQYYEQYF.

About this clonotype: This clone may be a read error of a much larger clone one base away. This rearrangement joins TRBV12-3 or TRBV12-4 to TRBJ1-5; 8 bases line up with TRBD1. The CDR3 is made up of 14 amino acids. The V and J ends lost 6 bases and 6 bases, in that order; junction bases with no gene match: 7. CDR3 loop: CASRVDRAGQPQHF. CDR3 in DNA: TGTGCCAGCAGAGTGGACAGGGCGGGTCAGCCCCAGCATTTT.

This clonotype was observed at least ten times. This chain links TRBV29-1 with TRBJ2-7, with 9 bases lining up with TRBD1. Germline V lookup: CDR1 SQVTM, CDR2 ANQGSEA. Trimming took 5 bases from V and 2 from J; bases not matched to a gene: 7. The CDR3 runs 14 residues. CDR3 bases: TGCAGCGTTACCGGACAGGGGAACCCCTACGAGCAGTACTTC. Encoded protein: CSVTGQGNPYEQYF.